This T cell receptor beta chain was captured by sequencing in a study of T-cell reconstitution after alpha-beta-depleted transplantation in children. This clonotype was seen at least ten times. Library preparation (for TCRbeta) was performed with unique molecular identifiers. TCRdb analysed the PCR reads with MiXCR anew, one entry per CDR3 protein. This sample has 350,000 to 450,000 distinct CDR3 sequences, with about a fifth found just once. J gave up 4 bases and V 6 bases, and 7 bases lay outside the gene matches. Germline V lookup: CDR1 SQVTM, CDR2 ANQGSEA. The CDR3 extends over 16 amino acids. The source was PBMCs from the stem cell graft donor, collected from the stem cell graft. The chain is built from TRBV29-1 and TRBJ2-3; 16 nucleotides align to TRBD2. The receptor was derived from a human donor who donated a stem cell graft to a child with acute myeloid leukemia. The CDR3 bases are TGCAGCGTGGGGACTAGCGGGAGGGCCGGGCCAGATACGCAGTATTTT. It translates to CSVGTSGRAGPDTQYF.